The rows below give T cell receptor beta chains drawn from one sample of a study of cytomegalovirus exposure and HLA in healthy donors. Clones were read by immunoSEQ multiplex PCR, and TCRdb kept only the in-frame ones, dropping some. The data show over 250,000 clones, just over 85% seen once. Sequencing was performed on PBMCs. These receptors originate from a man aged 35 to 55 in good health and CMV-seropositive. The CDR3 runs from the conserved cysteine through the conserved F or W. The D gene is left open where the match is weak. For some rows the clone size is stated as once, few or many, or as a class when expanded; others skip it.

CDR3 DNA,CDR3 protein,V gene,J gene,D gene,clone size
TGTGCCAGCAGTGGGCTGACAGGGAGGTACGAGCAGTACTTC,CASSGLTGRYEQYF,TRBV2,TRBJ2-7,.,few
TGTGCCAGCAGCCTGGCGGCAGGGGGGAATCAGCCCCAGCATTTT,CASSLAAGGNQPQHF,TRBV7-2,TRBJ1-5,TRBD1,.
TGTGCCAGTAGTATTACAGGAAACACTGAAGCTTTCTTT,CASSITGNTEAFF,TRBV19,TRBJ1-1,.,few
TGTGCCAGCAGCTCGACAGAGCCCCCAACAGGCAATGAGCAGTTCTTC,CASSSTEPPTGNEQFF,TRBV7-8,TRBJ2-1,.,.
TGTGCCAGCAGCCAATCCCGGGACAATGATGAAAAACTGTTTTTT,CASSQSRDNDEKLFF,TRBV4-2,TRBJ1-4,.,once
TGTGCCAGCAGCCCGACTAGCGGGATCGAGACCCAGTACTTC,CASSPTSGIETQYF,TRBV5-6,TRBJ2-5,TRBD2,once
TGTGCCAGCAGTTTGTATGAGGGGGCACCTGGCTACACCTTC,CASSLYEGAPGYTF,TRBV28,TRBJ1-2,TRBD1,few
TGTGCCAGCAGCCCAGGACAGGGGAACTATGGCTACACCTTC,CASSPGQGNYGYTF,TRBV7-2,TRBJ1-2,TRBD1,.
TGTGCCAGCTCACTAAGTATCGGGGTCTACAATGAGCAGTTCTTC,CASSLSIGVYNEQFF,TRBV18,TRBJ2-1,.,.
TGTGCCAGTAGCCTCACTGAATACAATGAGCAGTTCTTC,CASSLTEYNEQFF,TRBV19,TRBJ2-1,.,.
TGTGCCAGTAGTCCCCGGACTAAATCGGAGACCCAGTACTTC,CASSPRTKSETQYF,TRBV19,TRBJ2-5,.,.
TGCGCCAGCAGCTTGGAGGGACTACCTCGGGAGCAGTTCTTC,CASSLEGLPREQFF,TRBV5-1,TRBJ2-1,TRBD2,.
TGTGCCAGCAGTCGGACAGGGGGCGCTCGGAACGGGGAGCTGTTTTTT,CASSRTGGARNGELFF,TRBV5-4,TRBJ2-2,TRBD1,few
TGTGCCAGCAGCTTAGCGGAGTTTCCGTTCTTC,CASSLAEFPFF,TRBV7-8,TRBJ2-1,.,.
TGTGCCAGCAGCTTGGGACAGGGAAATACAATGACGCAGTTCTTC,CASSLGQGNTMTQFF,TRBV13,TRBJ2-1,TRBD1,.
TGTGCCAGCAGTTTACCCGGGACAGCCACGGGGTACGAGCAGTACTTC,CASSLPGTATGYEQYF,TRBV28,TRBJ2-7,TRBD1,.
TGTGCCAGCGGGGGACAGGGGGAGTATTCACCCCTCCACTTT,CASGGQGEYSPLHF,TRBV27,TRBJ1-6,TRBD1,.
TGTGCCAGTAGTACTCCCACAGGGGGTGGAGGCGAAAAACTGTTTTTT,CASSTPTGGGGEKLFF,TRBV19,TRBJ1-4,TRBD1,.